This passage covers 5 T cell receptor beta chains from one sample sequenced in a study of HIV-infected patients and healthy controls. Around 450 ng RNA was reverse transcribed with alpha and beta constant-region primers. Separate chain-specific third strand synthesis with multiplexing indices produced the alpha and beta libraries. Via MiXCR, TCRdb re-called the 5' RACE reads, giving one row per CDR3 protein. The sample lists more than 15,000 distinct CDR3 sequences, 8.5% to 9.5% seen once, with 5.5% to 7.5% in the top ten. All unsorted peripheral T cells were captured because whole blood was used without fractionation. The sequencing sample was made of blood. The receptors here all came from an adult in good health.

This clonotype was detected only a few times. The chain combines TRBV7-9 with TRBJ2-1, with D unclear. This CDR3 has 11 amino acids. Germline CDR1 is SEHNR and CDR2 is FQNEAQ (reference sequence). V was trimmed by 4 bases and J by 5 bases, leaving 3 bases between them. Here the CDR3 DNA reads TGTGCCAGCAGCTCGAACAATGAGCAGTTCTTC. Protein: CASSSNNEQFF. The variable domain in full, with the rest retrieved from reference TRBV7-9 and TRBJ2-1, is DTGVSQNPRHKITKRGQNVTFRCDPISEHNRLYWYRQTLGQGPEFLTYFQNEAQLEKSRLLSDRFSAERPKGSFSTLEIQRTEQGDSAMYLCASSSNNEQFFGPGTRLTVL.

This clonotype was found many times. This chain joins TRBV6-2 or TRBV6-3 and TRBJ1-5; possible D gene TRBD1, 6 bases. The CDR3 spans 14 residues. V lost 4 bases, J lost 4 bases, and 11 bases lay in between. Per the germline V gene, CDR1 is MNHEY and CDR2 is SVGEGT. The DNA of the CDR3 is TGTGCCAGCAGTTCCACAGGGCAGAATCAGCCCCAGCATTTT. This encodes CASSSTGQNQPQHF.

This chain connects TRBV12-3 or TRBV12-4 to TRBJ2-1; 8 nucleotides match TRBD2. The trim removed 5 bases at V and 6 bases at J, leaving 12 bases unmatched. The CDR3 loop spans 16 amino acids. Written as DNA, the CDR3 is TGTGCCAGCAGTGTCGGACTAGCCCTCGCAGGCAATGAGCAGTTCTTC. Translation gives CASSVGLALAGNEQFF.

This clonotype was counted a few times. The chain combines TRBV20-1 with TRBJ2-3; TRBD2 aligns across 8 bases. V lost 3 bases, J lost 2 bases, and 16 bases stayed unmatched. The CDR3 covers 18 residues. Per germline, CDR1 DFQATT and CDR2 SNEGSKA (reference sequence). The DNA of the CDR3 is TGCAGTGCTAGTTTTACCGGGGCTAGCGGGTTCAACACAGATACGCAGTATTTT. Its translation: CSASFTGASGFNTDTQYF.

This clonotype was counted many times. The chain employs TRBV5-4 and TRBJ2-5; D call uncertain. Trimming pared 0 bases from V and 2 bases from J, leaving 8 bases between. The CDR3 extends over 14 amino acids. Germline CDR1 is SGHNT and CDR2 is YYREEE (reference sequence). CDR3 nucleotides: TGTGCCAGCAGCTTGGAGGCCAGGCAAGAGACCCAGTACTTC. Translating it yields CASSLEARQETQYF.